This T cell receptor beta chain was captured by sequencing in a study of sequential checkpoint blockade in melanoma. Study context: Arm A got nivolumab then ipilimumab; arm B the reverse, 1:1. Both treatment sequences were followed by maintenance nivolumab.

The treatment: randomized to nivolumab then ipilimumab (arm A) or the reverse (arm B). None of the patients previously received DNA-damaging chemotherapy. Live CD3+CD8+ CD19− CD56− cells were sorted from PBMCs. V was trimmed by 7 bases and J by 5 bases, leaving 12 bases between them. Germline values: CDR1 SNHLY, CDR2 FYNNEI. The CDR3 contains 13 residues. Data came from immunoSEQ multiplex PCR; TCRdb stores just in-frame clones and leaves some out. The sample records about 28,000 clones, roughly 77% being singletons. Sequenced material: CD8+ T cells sorted from blood (inferred from file names), taken from a patient given nivolumab and ipilimumab in sequence. The J gene is TRBJ2-1, the V gene TRBV2, with no clear D. The receptor's source is a human donor with melanoma. Here the CDR3 reads CASTLGLHNEQFF. In DNA, the CDR3 is TGTGCCAGCACCCTGGGCCTCCACAATGAGCAGTTCTTC.